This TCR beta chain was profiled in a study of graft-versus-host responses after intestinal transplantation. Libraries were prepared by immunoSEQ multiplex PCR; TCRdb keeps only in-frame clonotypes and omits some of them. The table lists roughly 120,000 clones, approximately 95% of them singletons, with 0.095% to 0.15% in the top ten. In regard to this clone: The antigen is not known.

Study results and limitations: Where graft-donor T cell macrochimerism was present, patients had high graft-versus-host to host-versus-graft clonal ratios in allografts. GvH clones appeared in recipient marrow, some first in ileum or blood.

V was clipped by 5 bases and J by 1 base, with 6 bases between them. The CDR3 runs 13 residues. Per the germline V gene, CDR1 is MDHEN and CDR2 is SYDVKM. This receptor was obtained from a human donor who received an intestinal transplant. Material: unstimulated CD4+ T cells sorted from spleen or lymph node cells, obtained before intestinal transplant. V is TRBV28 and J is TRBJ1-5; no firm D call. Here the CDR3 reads CASSGPSNQPQHF. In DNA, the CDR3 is TGTGCCAGCAGTGGCCCGAGCAATCAGCCCCAGCATTTT.